Each of the 29 T cell receptor beta chains below was sequenced from the same sample in a study of blood T cell repertoires in COVID-19. The protocol was immunoSEQ multiplex PCR, while the TCRdb copy is restricted to in-frame clones and leaves out a portion. The sample contains under 450,000 clones, 83% of which appear only once. Source material: PBMCs or T cells enriched from blood (not recorded which). The source of these receptors is a woman in her forties or fifties who had recovered from COVID-19.

The chain uses TRBV28 and TRBJ2-1; the D gene is possibly TRBD2 (5 bases). The CDR3 is 12 amino acids. The germline CDR1 and CDR2 sequences are MDHEN and SYDVKM. V gave up 6 bases and J gave up 9 bases, with 12 bases separating them. This CDR3 reads CASSQIATEQFF. Here the CDR3 DNA reads TGTGCCAGCAGCCAAATAGCGACTGAGCAGTTCTTC.

The J gene is TRBJ1-6, the V gene TRBV27; D not certain. The CDR3 is 17 amino acids. V was trimmed by 4 bases and J by 7 bases, leaving 20 bases between them. Germline assignment: CDR1 MNHEY and CDR2 SMNVEV (reference sequence). CDR3 sequence reads: CASSSPGELPKNSPLHF. For the CDR3, the DNA is TGTGCCAGCAGTTCGCCTGGGGAGTTACCTAAAAATTCACCCCTCCACTTT.

The chain employs TRBV11-3 and TRBJ2-5; D may be TRBD1 (6 bases). The V gene's germline CDR1 is SGHNT and CDR2 YENEEA. The CDR3 sequence is 14 residues long. V was shortened by 2 bases and J by 2 bases, with 9 bases between the two germline ends. CDR3: CASSLRQAQETQYF. The CDR3 nucleotides are TGTGCCAGCAGCTTACGACAGGCGCAAGAGACCCAGTACTTC.

The V and J genes are TRBV19 and TRBJ2-7; 9 bases fit TRBD1. Germline CDR1 reads LNHDA; CDR2 reads SQIVND (reference sequence). The CDR3 runs to 13 residues. V was pared by 4 bases and J by 4 bases, with 2 bases of the junction left unmatched. This CDR3 is CASSTGQGYEQYF. CDR3 coding DNA: TGTGCCAGTAGTACCGGACAGGGGTACGAGCAGTACTTC.

The V and J genes are TRBV6-2 or TRBV6-3 and TRBJ1-1; no reliable D call. This CDR3 comprises 13 residues. Trimming stripped 6 bases from V and 0 bases from J, with 8 bases between. Germline assignment: CDR1 MNHEY and CDR2 SVGEGT. In nucleotides, the CDR3 is TGTGCCAGCAGCCTGCACATGAACACTGAAGCTTTCTTT. As protein: CASSLHMNTEAFF.

The chain has TRBV11-3 and TRBJ2-1; perhaps TRBD1 as D (5 bases). Germline CDR1 and CDR2: SGHNT and YENEEA. Trimming removed 0 bases from V and 12 bases from J, with 12 bases in between. The CDR3 consists of 13 residues. The chain's CDR3 is CASSLDRGVGQFF. The DNA of the CDR3 is TGTGCCAGCAGCTTAGATAGGGGTGTTGGGCAGTTCTTC.

This clone was seen just once. The DNA for the CDR3 is TGTGCCAGCTATGGAGGGGATGAGCAGTTCTTC. Amino acid sequence: CASYGGDEQFF. The chain couples TRBV2 to TRBJ2-1; a possible D gene is TRBD2 (6 bases). Germline CDR1 is SNHLY and CDR2 is FYNNEI. The CDR3 totals 11 residues. V dropped 8 bases and J dropped 8 bases, with 10 bases sitting between them.

The chain recombines TRBV18 with TRBJ1-3; a possible D gene is TRBD1 (6 bases). V lost 2 bases and J 4 bases, leaving 15 bases between the germline ends. Germline V gene data show CDR1 as KGHSH and CDR2 as LQKENI. The CDR3 totals 16 residues. CDR3 nucleotide sequence: TGTGCCAGCTCACCAGCCAGCCGAACAGGGGGAAACACCATATATTTT. Residues: CASSPASRTGGNTIYF.

This chain connects TRBV5-1 to TRBJ1-1; 10 bases agree with TRBD1. The CDR3 sequence is 15 residues long. After removal of 4 bases from V and 1 base from J, the junction contained 4 bases not matched to a gene. Germline-derived CDR1 and CDR2 are SGHRS and YFSETQ. The CDR3 nucleotides are TGCGCCAGCAGCGGATGGACAGGGGGGAACACTGAAGCTTTCTTT. It specifies CASSGWTGGNTEAFF.

The chain recombines TRBV30 with TRBJ1-6; 9 nucleotides align to TRBD1. Unmatched junction bases numbered 5, after V lost 4 bases and J lost 7 bases. The CDR3 length is 14 residues. Germline CDR1 GTSNPN, CDR2 SVGIG (reference sequence). CDR3 loop: CAWTGTGGNSPLHF. CDR3 in DNA: TGTGCCTGGACGGGCACAGGGGGCAATTCACCCCTCCACTTT.

This clone was counted once. The CDR3 region is CASSQQVTSGNTIYF. Written as DNA, the CDR3 is TGTGCCAGCAGTCAACAGGTTACCTCTGGAAACACCATATATTTT. J is TRBJ1-3 and V is TRBV2; TRBD1 might be the D (5 bases). The CDR3 has 15 amino acids. Germline assignment: CDR1 SNHLY and CDR2 FYNNEI. The V gene lost 5 bases and the J gene lost 0 bases, with 11 bases spanning the gap.

V usage is TRBV6-2 or TRBV6-3 and J usage is TRBJ2-7; D remains ambiguous. Germline V lookup: CDR1 MNHEY, CDR2 SVGEGT. Trimming took off 0 bases at V and 4 bases at J, with 10 bases between the two ends. This CDR3 region has 14 residues. The CDR3 bases are TGTGCCAGCAGTTACTCGAGGCAGCATTACGAGCAGTACTTC. This sequence encodes CASSYSRQHYEQYF.

The chain uses TRBV19 and TRBJ1-2; D is ambiguous. V was shortened by 4 bases and J by 4 bases, with 10 bases between the two germline ends. The CDR3 consists of 13 residues. Germline CDR1 LNHDA, CDR2 SQIVND (reference sequence). The CDR3 DNA is TGTGCCAGTAGTAGACCAGGTAGCTATGGCTACACCTTC. Translation: CASSRPGSYGYTF.

J is TRBJ1-3 and V is TRBV9; a weak D match, TRBD1 (6 bases). This CDR3 contains 16 residues. CDR1 is SGDLS and CDR2 is YYNGEE in the germline V gene. V gave up 3 bases and J gave up 0 bases, with 13 bases separating them. The DNA of the CDR3 is TGTGCCAGCAGCGCGGCCGGACAGCACTCTGGAAACACCATATATTTT. It is translated as CASSAAGQHSGNTIYF.

The chain is built from TRBV6-2 or TRBV6-3 and TRBJ2-7; possible D gene TRBD1, 5 bases. Germline CDR1 is MNHEY and CDR2 is SVGEGT. This CDR3 region has 13 residues. Trimming removed 3 bases at V and 3 bases at J, with 9 bases between. The CDR3 spells CASSYWGSYEQYF. CDR3 nucleotide sequence: TGTGCCAGCAGTTATTGGGGCAGCTACGAGCAGTACTTC.

This clone was seen a few times. The CDR3 loop reads CAITGDSGNTIYF. The DNA for the CDR3 is TGTGCCATTACAGGGGACTCTGGAAACACCATATATTTT. This chain links TRBV10-3 with TRBJ1-3, with 7 bases identical to TRBD1. The CDR3 consists of 13 residues. V trimming: 9 bases; J trimming: 0 bases; junction bases outside the gene matches: 2. Per germline, CDR1 ENHRY and CDR2 SYGVKD.

This clone was recorded once. The V and J genes are TRBV30 and TRBJ2-7; 7 bases match TRBD1. Germline V gene data show CDR1 as GTSNPN and CDR2 as SVGIG (reference sequence). The CDR3 runs to 14 residues. V dropped 4 bases and J dropped 1; count of bases not matched to a gene: 7. The CDR3 protein is CAWTRTGSSYEQYF. The CDR3 nucleotides are TGTGCCTGGACCAGGACAGGTTCGTCCTACGAGCAGTACTTC.

The chain uses TRBV5-8 and TRBJ1-2; 9 bases map to TRBD1. CDR1 is SGHTS and CDR2 is YDEGEE in the germline V gene. V was pared by 2 bases and J by 4 bases, with 9 bases of the junction left unmatched. The CDR3 has 16 amino acids. CDR3 coding DNA: TGTGCCAGCAGCTTAGCGGGACAGGGAGTGGGCTATGGCTACACCTTC. This sequence encodes CASSLAGQGVGYGYTF.

This clone has more than one count but fewer than ten. This chain joins TRBV7-2 and TRBJ2-1; 7 nucleotides align to TRBD1. In germline, CDR1 is SGHTA, CDR2 FQGNSA. Trimming removed 1 base from V and 3 bases from J; junction bases left unmatched: 3. The CDR3 extends over 15 amino acids. The CDR3 sequence is CASSLDPGGYNEQFF. Here the CDR3 DNA reads TGTGCCAGCAGCTTAGATCCAGGGGGCTACAATGAGCAGTTCTTC.

The J gene is TRBJ1-5, the V gene TRBV7-9, with 8 bases fitting TRBD1. The V gene end was trimmed by 4 bases and the J gene end by 2 bases; junction bases not matched to a gene: 7. The germline gives CDR1 SEHNR, CDR2 FQNEAQ (reference sequence). The CDR3 loop spans 16 amino acids. The CDR3 sequence: CASSYQTGVGNQPQHF. In DNA, the CDR3 is TGTGCCAGCAGCTACCAGACAGGGGTAGGCAATCAGCCCCAGCATTTT.

The chain combines TRBV6-5 with TRBJ1-1, with TRBD1 matching 7 bases. The germline CDR1 and CDR2 sequences are MNHEY and SVGAGI. V dropped 10 bases and J dropped 1; count of bases not matched to a gene: 12. The CDR3 loop spans 15 amino acids. The CDR3 coding sequence is TGTGCCATCGGGCCACGGGACAGTAAGAACACTGAAGCTTTCTTT. Its translation is CAIGPRDSKNTEAFF.

The V gene is TRBV12-5, the J gene TRBJ2-7; D might be TRBD1 (6 bases). This CDR3 has 14 amino acids. CDR1 and CDR2 from the germline V gene are LGHNT and FRNRAP. V dropped 5 bases and J dropped 2 bases, with 13 bases sitting between them. The CDR3 reads CASGAGQRTYEQYF. In DNA form, the CDR3 reads TGTGCTAGTGGTGCCGGACAGAGAACCTACGAGCAGTACTTC.

The chain joins TRBV7-9 to TRBJ2-5; a possible D gene is TRBD1 (6 bases). The germline V gene has CDR1 SEHNR and CDR2 FQNEAQ (reference sequence). V was pared by 1 base and J by 2 bases, with 14 bases between. The length of the CDR3 is 16 residues. Written as DNA, the CDR3 is TGTGCCAGCAGCTTAGGGCCTGGGACACTTCAAGAGACCCAGTACTTC. This sequence encodes CASSLGPGTLQETQYF.

The J gene is TRBJ1-6, the V gene TRBV2; D may be TRBD1 (5 bases). Germline values: CDR1 SNHLY, CDR2 FYNNEI. The CDR3 contains 15 residues. The ends were cut back, 7 bases at V and 8 bases at J, with 18 bases in the middle. As DNA, the CDR3 is TGTGCCAGCAATCAAGGAAGGCAGGGTTATTCACCCCTCCACTTT. Amino acid sequence: CASNQGRQGYSPLHF.

In DNA form, the CDR3 reads TGTGCCAGCAGTTTTGGGAGGCCCGGTAACAATGAGCAGTTCTTC. It is translated as CASSFGRPGNNEQFF. The V call is TRBV27, the J call TRBJ2-1, with D perhaps matching TRBD2 (6 bases). Trimming shortened V by 3 bases and J by 5 bases, and 14 bases separated the two germline ends. The CDR3 spans 15 residues. Germline assignment: CDR1 MNHEY and CDR2 SMNVEV (reference sequence).

This CDR3 reads CASSLVSRQVSYNEQFF. CDR3 sequence (DNA): TGCGCCAGCAGCTTGGTTTCCCGACAGGTATCCTACAATGAGCAGTTCTTC. This chain links TRBV5-1 with TRBJ2-1, with a weak D call TRBD1 (6 bases). The ends were cut back, 0 bases at V and 1 base at J, with 14 bases in the middle. CDR1 SGHRS and CDR2 YFSETQ come from the germline V gene. The CDR3 consists of 17 residues.

This chain uses TRBV30 with TRBJ1-6; TRBD1 aligns across 8 bases. The V segment lost 5 bases and the J segment 8 bases; nucleotides outside the gene matches: 5. The V gene's germline CDR1 is GTSNPN and CDR2 SVGIG (reference sequence). The length of the CDR3 is 13 residues. Here the CDR3 reads CAWGPGGDSPLHF. The CDR3 region has the DNA TGTGCCTGGGGCCCAGGGGGCGATTCACCCCTCCACTTT.

This clone came up once. V gene TRBV7-8 combines with J gene TRBJ1-3; TRBD1 might be the D (5 bases). CDR3 length: 15 residues. V lost 2 bases to trimming and J lost 3 bases, with 11 bases between them. In germline, CDR1 is SGHVS, CDR2 FQNEAQ. Here the CDR3 reads CASSLPSGNGNTIYF. DNA for the CDR3: TGTGCCAGCAGCTTACCTTCAGGGAATGGAAACACCATATATTTT.

The V and J genes are TRBV4-1 and TRBJ2-7, with 12 bases matching TRBD1. Per germline, CDR1 MGHRA and CDR2 YSYEKL. This CDR3 region has 14 residues. Trimming at V came to 5 bases and at J to 8 bases, leaving 7 bases not matched to a gene. The CDR3 bases are TGCGCCAGCAGCTACCCCCGGGACAGGGGGCAGCAGTACTTC. Its protein product is CASSYPRDRGQQYF.